This T cell receptor beta chain was sequenced for a study of blood T cell repertoires in COVID-19. Overall study: In each case, the material was cDNA or gDNA derived from T cells, B-cell-depleted T cells, or PBMCs.

The assay was immunoSEQ multiplex PCR, and TCRdb's table has in-frame clones only and misses some. The table shows about 170,000 clones, with over 70% occurring only once. The sequencing sample was made of peripheral blood. This TCR was recovered from a woman in her sixties or seventies who had recovered from COVID-19.

CDR3 DNA sequence: TGTGCCAGCAGCAACGGGGGGGACAGCGAGCAGTACTTC. Its protein product is CASSNGGDSEQYF. This chain connects TRBV11-3 to TRBJ2-7, with a possible D match to TRBD2 (8 bases). CDR1 is SGHNT and CDR2 is YENEEA in the germline V gene. The CDR3 has 13 residues. Trimming took 5 bases from V and 6 from J, leaving 14 bases between them.